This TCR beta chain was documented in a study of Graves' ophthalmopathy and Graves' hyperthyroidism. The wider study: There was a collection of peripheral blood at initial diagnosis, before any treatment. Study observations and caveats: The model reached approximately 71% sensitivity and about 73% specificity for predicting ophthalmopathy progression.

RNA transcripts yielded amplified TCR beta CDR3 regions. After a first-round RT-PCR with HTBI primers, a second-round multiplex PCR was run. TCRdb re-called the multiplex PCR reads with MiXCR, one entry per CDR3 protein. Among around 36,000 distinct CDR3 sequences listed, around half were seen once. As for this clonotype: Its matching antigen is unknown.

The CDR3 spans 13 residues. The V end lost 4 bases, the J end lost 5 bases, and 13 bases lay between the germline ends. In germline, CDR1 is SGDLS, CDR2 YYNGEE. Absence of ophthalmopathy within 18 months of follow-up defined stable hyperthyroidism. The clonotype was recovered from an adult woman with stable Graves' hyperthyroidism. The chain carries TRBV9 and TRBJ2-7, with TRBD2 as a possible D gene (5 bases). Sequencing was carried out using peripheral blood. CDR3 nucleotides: TGTGCCAGCAGCTTAACGGGGATGGACGAGCAGTACTTC. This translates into CASSLTGMDEQYF.